This is a list of T cell receptor beta chains from one sample in a study of identical twins. TCRdb called the 5' RACE reads again in MiXCR, with one record for every CDR3 protein. The table shows 640,000 or so distinct CDR3 sequences, with 6.1% occurring only once. Input material: naive T cells sorted from blood. Every receptor here comes from a man aged 18 to 29 in good health. The CDR3 runs from the conserved cysteine through the conserved F or W. Fields, in order: J gene, clone size, V gene, D gene, CDR3 protein, CDR3 DNA. The D gene is left open where the match is weak. Size is omitted from some rows. Given values are once, few, many or a class for expanded clones.

J gene: TRBJ2-4; clone size: many; V gene: TRBV9; D gene: .; CDR3 protein: CASSVAPGGDKNIQYF; CDR3 DNA: TGTGCCAGCAGCGTAGCCCCGGGTGGGGACAAAAACATTCAGTACTTC
J gene: TRBJ1-3; clone size: many; V gene: TRBV12-3/TRBV12-4; D gene: .; CDR3 protein: CASSPEIPSGNTIYF; CDR3 DNA: TGTGCCAGCAGTCCGGAGATACCCTCTGGAAACACCATATATTTT
J gene: TRBJ2-3; clone size: many; V gene: TRBV10-3; D gene: TRBD2; CDR3 protein: CAISDSGRAGDTQYF; CDR3 DNA: TGTGCCATCAGTGACAGCGGGAGGGCCGGTGATACGCAGTATTTT
J gene: TRBJ1-6; clone size: .; V gene: TRBV28; D gene: .; CDR3 protein: CASSPPRSYNSPLHF; CDR3 DNA: TGTGCCAGCAGTCCCCCGCGATCCTATAATTCACCCCTCCACTTT
J gene: TRBJ2-7; clone size: .; V gene: TRBV2; D gene: TRBD2; CDR3 protein: CATGLRSSYEQYF; CDR3 DNA: TGTGCCACGGGACTACGAAGCTCCTACGAGCAGTACTTC
J gene: TRBJ2-7; clone size: few; V gene: TRBV20-1; D gene: TRBD1; CDR3 protein: CSARYIRDRFTNRPYEQYF; CDR3 DNA: TGCAGTGCCAGATATATCCGGGACAGATTCACAAATCGTCCCTACGAGCAGTACTTC
J gene: TRBJ2-7; clone size: many; V gene: TRBV5-1; D gene: TRBD1; CDR3 protein: CASSPRQGVGYEQYF; CDR3 DNA: TGCGCCAGCAGCCCACGACAGGGGGTAGGGTACGAGCAGTACTTC
J gene: TRBJ1-1; clone size: many; V gene: TRBV6-2/TRBV6-3; D gene: TRBD1; CDR3 protein: CASSYSGTGNAFF; CDR3 DNA: TGTGCCAGCAGTTATTCGGGGACAGGGAATGCTTTCTTT
J gene: TRBJ2-5; clone size: many; V gene: TRBV29-1; D gene: .; CDR3 protein: CSVVLTDQETQYF; CDR3 DNA: TGCAGCGTTGTTCTCACAGACCAAGAGACCCAGTACTTC
J gene: TRBJ2-3; clone size: many; V gene: TRBV3-1; D gene: .; CDR3 protein: CASSPPGGTQYF; CDR3 DNA: TGTGCCAGCAGCCCGCCAGGAGGCACGCAGTATTTT
J gene: TRBJ2-3; clone size: .; V gene: TRBV5-1; D gene: TRBD2; CDR3 protein: CASSDGQGPSGLTDTQYF; CDR3 DNA: TGCGCCAGCAGCGATGGGCAGGGACCTAGCGGGCTCACAGATACGCAGTATTTT
J gene: TRBJ2-1; clone size: few; V gene: TRBV4-1; D gene: .; CDR3 protein: CASSQSSGEGGQFF; CDR3 DNA: TGCGCCAGCAGCCAGTCCTCCGGGGAAGGGGGGCAGTTCTTC
J gene: TRBJ2-7; clone size: .; V gene: TRBV25-1; D gene: .; CDR3 protein: CASSGRGGSEQYF; CDR3 DNA: TGTGCCAGCAGTGGTAGGGGTGGAAGCGAGCAGTACTTC
J gene: TRBJ2-1; clone size: many; V gene: TRBV20-1; D gene: .; CDR3 protein: CSALGRVRGFNEQFF; CDR3 DNA: TGCAGTGCTCTGGGACGGGTGAGGGGCTTCAATGAGCAGTTCTTC
J gene: TRBJ2-3; clone size: few; V gene: TRBV5-1; D gene: TRBD1; CDR3 protein: CASSKTGVDTDTQYF; CDR3 DNA: TGCGCCAGCAGCAAGACAGGGGTTGACACAGATACGCAGTATTTT
J gene: TRBJ1-1; clone size: many; V gene: TRBV12-3/TRBV12-4; D gene: .; CDR3 protein: CASSLGRGAHLEAFF; CDR3 DNA: TGTGCCAGCAGTTTAGGTCGGGGGGCGCATCTTGAAGCTTTCTTT
J gene: TRBJ2-7; clone size: many; V gene: TRBV10-3; D gene: .; CDR3 protein: CAISPREWVEQYF; CDR3 DNA: TGTGCCATCAGTCCCCGAGAGTGGGTAGAGCAGTACTTC
J gene: TRBJ2-7; clone size: few; V gene: TRBV6-2/TRBV6-3; D gene: .; CDR3 protein: CASSYSEPYEQYF; CDR3 DNA: TGTGCCAGCAGTTACTCGGAACCCTACGAGCAGTACTTC
J gene: TRBJ1-5; clone size: few; V gene: TRBV30; D gene: .; CDR3 protein: CAWTTGNQPQHF; CDR3 DNA: TGTGCCTGGACAACAGGGAATCAGCCCCAGCATTTT
J gene: TRBJ2-1; clone size: once; V gene: TRBV4-1; D gene: TRBD2; CDR3 protein: CASSHELAGFQFF; CDR3 DNA: TGCGCCAGCAGCCATGAACTAGCGGGATTTCAGTTCTTC
J gene: TRBJ2-1; clone size: few; V gene: TRBV18; D gene: TRBD2; CDR3 protein: CASSPALAGGNEQFF; CDR3 DNA: TGTGCCAGCTCACCAGCACTAGCGGGAGGCAATGAGCAGTTCTTC
J gene: TRBJ2-7; clone size: many; V gene: TRBV25-1; D gene: .; CDR3 protein: CASSELPDSYEQYF; CDR3 DNA: TGTGCCAGCAGTGAACTCCCCGACTCCTACGAGCAGTACTTC
J gene: TRBJ2-5; clone size: .; V gene: TRBV25-1; D gene: TRBD1; CDR3 protein: CASSERTGGMKTQYF; CDR3 DNA: TGTGCCAGCAGTGAAAGGACAGGGGGCATGAAGACCCAGTACTTC
J gene: TRBJ2-7; clone size: many; V gene: TRBV9; D gene: TRBD2; CDR3 protein: CASSEGLAGYEQYF; CDR3 DNA: TGTGCCAGCAGCGAGGGACTAGCGGGATACGAGCAGTACTTC
J gene: TRBJ2-5; clone size: .; V gene: TRBV18; D gene: .; CDR3 protein: CASSPQGSVTGETQYF; CDR3 DNA: TGTGCCAGCTCACCTCAAGGATCCGTAACGGGGGAGACCCAGTACTTC
J gene: TRBJ1-3; clone size: many; V gene: TRBV9; D gene: .; CDR3 protein: CASSTPGSGNTIYF; CDR3 DNA: TGTGCCAGCAGCACCCCAGGCTCTGGAAACACCATATATTTT
J gene: TRBJ2-7; clone size: many; V gene: TRBV29-1; D gene: .; CDR3 protein: CSVVLRDKSYEQYF; CDR3 DNA: TGCAGCGTCGTCCTCCGGGACAAGAGCTACGAGCAGTACTTC
J gene: TRBJ2-3; clone size: many; V gene: TRBV29-1; D gene: .; CDR3 protein: CSVRAGELTDTQYF; CDR3 DNA: TGCAGCGTACGAGCAGGGGAACTTACAGATACGCAGTATTTT
J gene: TRBJ1-4; clone size: .; V gene: TRBV4-1; D gene: TRBD1; CDR3 protein: CASSRGDSGGEKLFF; CDR3 DNA: TGCGCCAGCAGCCGAGGGGACAGTGGAGGTGAAAAACTGTTTTTT
J gene: TRBJ2-1; clone size: few; V gene: TRBV18; D gene: .; CDR3 protein: CASSPVAGKYNEQFF; CDR3 DNA: TGTGCCAGCTCACCAGTGGCGGGAAAATACAATGAGCAGTTCTTC
J gene: TRBJ1-5; clone size: .; V gene: TRBV27; D gene: .; CDR3 protein: CASSRGWAGNQPQHF; CDR3 DNA: TGTGCCAGCAGTCGCGGTTGGGCAGGCAATCAGCCCCAGCATTTT
J gene: TRBJ2-1; clone size: few; V gene: TRBV5-1; D gene: .; CDR3 protein: CASSLGRDFEQFF; CDR3 DNA: TGCGCCAGCAGCTTGGGCCGGGATTTTGAGCAGTTCTTC
J gene: TRBJ2-5; clone size: many; V gene: TRBV29-1; D gene: .; CDR3 protein: CSVDSGGGETQYF; CDR3 DNA: TGCAGCGTTGACTCGGGTGGGGGAGAGACCCAGTACTTC
J gene: TRBJ2-3; clone size: many; V gene: TRBV25-1; D gene: TRBD1; CDR3 protein: CASSGRQGDTQYF; CDR3 DNA: TGTGCCAGCAGTGGACGACAGGGCGATACGCAGTATTTT
J gene: TRBJ1-2; clone size: many; V gene: TRBV20-1; D gene: .; CDR3 protein: CSAPGGGALGGYTF; CDR3 DNA: TGCAGTGCACCCGGTGGGGGGGCGTTAGGTGGCTACACCTTC
J gene: TRBJ2-2; clone size: .; V gene: TRBV20-1; D gene: TRBD1; CDR3 protein: CSAEGASTHTGELFF; CDR3 DNA: TGCAGTGCCGAGGGGGCCTCCACTCACACCGGGGAGCTGTTTTTT
J gene: TRBJ2-1; clone size: few; V gene: TRBV5-4; D gene: TRBD2; CDR3 protein: CASGGGGTYNEQFF; CDR3 DNA: TGTGCCAGCGGGGGGGGTGGCACCTACAATGAGCAGTTCTTC
J gene: TRBJ2-5; clone size: few; V gene: TRBV27; D gene: .; CDR3 protein: CASSAFLGVRRETQYF; CDR3 DNA: TGTGCCAGCAGCGCGTTTCTGGGGGTTCGGAGGGAGACCCAGTACTTC
J gene: TRBJ2-1; clone size: many; V gene: TRBV7-8; D gene: .; CDR3 protein: CASSLEYLGGDNEQFF; CDR3 DNA: TGTGCCAGCAGCTTAGAGTATTTGGGCGGAGACAATGAGCAGTTCTTC
J gene: TRBJ2-1; clone size: many; V gene: TRBV6-1; D gene: TRBD2; CDR3 protein: CATGRGGTRLAEFF; CDR3 DNA: TGTGCCACGGGGAGGGGGGGAACCCGACTAGCGGAGTTCTTC
J gene: TRBJ1-1; clone size: many; V gene: TRBV20-1; D gene: .; CDR3 protein: CSAPGPTMNTEAFF; CDR3 DNA: TGCAGTGCCCCGGGACCCACTATGAACACTGAAGCTTTCTTT
J gene: TRBJ2-3; clone size: .; V gene: TRBV5-1; D gene: .; CDR3 protein: CASRHRDTDTQYF; CDR3 DNA: TGCGCCAGCAGACACCGGGACACAGATACGCAGTATTTT
J gene: TRBJ2-5; clone size: many; V gene: TRBV6-2/TRBV6-3; D gene: .; CDR3 protein: CASRTGFVETQYF; CDR3 DNA: TGTGCCAGCAGGACAGGATTTGTTGAGACCCAGTACTTC
J gene: TRBJ2-3; clone size: few; V gene: TRBV11-3; D gene: .; CDR3 protein: CASSLEGRETDTQYF; CDR3 DNA: TGTGCCAGCAGCTTAGAGGGACGGGAAACAGATACGCAGTATTTT
J gene: TRBJ2-6; clone size: many; V gene: TRBV30; D gene: .; CDR3 protein: CAVGSGANVLTF; CDR3 DNA: TGTGCCGTAGGCTCTGGGGCCAACGTCCTGACTTTC
J gene: TRBJ2-5; clone size: few; V gene: TRBV7-9; D gene: TRBD1; CDR3 protein: CASSQDRAAETQYF; CDR3 DNA: TGTGCCAGCAGTCAGGACAGGGCGGCAGAGACCCAGTACTTC
J gene: TRBJ2-1; clone size: few; V gene: TRBV2; D gene: TRBD2; CDR3 protein: CASKLAGVNEQFF; CDR3 DNA: TGTGCCAGCAAACTAGCGGGAGTTAATGAGCAGTTCTTC
J gene: TRBJ2-2; clone size: few; V gene: TRBV20-1; D gene: TRBD2; CDR3 protein: CSALGLEVNTGELFF; CDR3 DNA: TGCAGTGCTTTGGGACTAGAAGTGAACACCGGGGAGCTGTTTTTT
J gene: TRBJ1-5; clone size: .; V gene: TRBV29-1; D gene: .; CDR3 protein: CSVLWGNSNQPQHF; CDR3 DNA: TGCAGCGTTTTATGGGGAAATAGCAATCAGCCCCAGCATTTT
J gene: TRBJ2-1; clone size: many; V gene: TRBV20-1; D gene: TRBD2; CDR3 protein: CSARKTGTSEQFF; CDR3 DNA: TGCAGTGCTAGAAAAACCGGGACTAGCGAGCAGTTCTTC
J gene: TRBJ2-5; clone size: few; V gene: TRBV5-1; D gene: .; CDR3 protein: CASSLEISTGTQYF; CDR3 DNA: TGCGCCAGCAGCTTGGAGATTAGCACCGGGACCCAGTACTTC
J gene: TRBJ2-3; clone size: many; V gene: TRBV20-1; D gene: .; CDR3 protein: CSAPPNTDTQYF; CDR3 DNA: TGCAGTGCCCCGCCGAACACAGATACGCAGTATTTT
J gene: TRBJ2-1; clone size: many; V gene: TRBV10-3; D gene: .; CDR3 protein: CAISYSTTPSTYNEQFF; CDR3 DNA: TGTGCCATCAGCTATTCAACGACCCCCTCGACTTACAATGAGCAGTTCTTC
J gene: TRBJ2-1; clone size: few; V gene: TRBV12-3/TRBV12-4; D gene: .; CDR3 protein: CASSLPGISYNEQFF; CDR3 DNA: TGTGCCAGCAGTTTACCGGGAATCTCCTACAATGAGCAGTTCTTC
J gene: TRBJ2-3; clone size: .; V gene: TRBV5-4; D gene: .; CDR3 protein: CASSYGQFVNTDTQYF; CDR3 DNA: TGTGCCAGCAGCTACGGACAGTTTGTCAACACAGATACGCAGTATTTT
J gene: TRBJ2-7; clone size: many; V gene: TRBV28; D gene: .; CDR3 protein: CASSLPHKLGEQYF; CDR3 DNA: TGTGCCAGCAGTTTACCCCATAAATTGGGGGAGCAGTACTTC
J gene: TRBJ2-1; clone size: few; V gene: TRBV9; D gene: .; CDR3 protein: CASSGPEHNEQFF; CDR3 DNA: TGTGCCAGCAGCGGGCCGGAGCACAATGAGCAGTTCTTC
J gene: TRBJ2-3; clone size: few; V gene: TRBV6-1; D gene: TRBD1; CDR3 protein: CASNPRDRGRDTQYF; CDR3 DNA: TGTGCCAGCAATCCCCGGGACAGGGGGCGGGATACGCAGTATTTT
J gene: TRBJ1-1; clone size: many; V gene: TRBV29-1; D gene: .; CDR3 protein: CSVDVGDEAFF; CDR3 DNA: TGCAGCGTTGATGTCGGGGATGAAGCTTTCTTT